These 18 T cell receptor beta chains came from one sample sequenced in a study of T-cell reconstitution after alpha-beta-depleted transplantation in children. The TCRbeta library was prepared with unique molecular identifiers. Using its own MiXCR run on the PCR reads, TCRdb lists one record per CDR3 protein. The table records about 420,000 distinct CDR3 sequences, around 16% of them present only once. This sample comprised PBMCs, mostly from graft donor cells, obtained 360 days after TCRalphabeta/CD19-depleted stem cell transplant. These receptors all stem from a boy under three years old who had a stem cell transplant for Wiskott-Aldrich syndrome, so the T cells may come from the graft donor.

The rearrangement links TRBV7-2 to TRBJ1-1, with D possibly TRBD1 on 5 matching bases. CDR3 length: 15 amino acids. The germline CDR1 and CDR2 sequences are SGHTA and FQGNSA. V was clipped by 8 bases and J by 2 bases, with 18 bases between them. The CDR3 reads CASALVGQYNTEAFF. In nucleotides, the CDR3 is TGTGCCAGCGCCTTAGTGGGGCAGTACAACACTGAAGCTTTCTTT.

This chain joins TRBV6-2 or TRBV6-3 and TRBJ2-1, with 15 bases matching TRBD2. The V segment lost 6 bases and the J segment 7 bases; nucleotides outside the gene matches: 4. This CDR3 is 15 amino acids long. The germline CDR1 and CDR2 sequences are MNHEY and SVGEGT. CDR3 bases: TGTGCCAGCAGGAACGGACTAGCGGGAGGGAATGAGCAGTTCTTC. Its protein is CASRNGLAGGNEQFF.

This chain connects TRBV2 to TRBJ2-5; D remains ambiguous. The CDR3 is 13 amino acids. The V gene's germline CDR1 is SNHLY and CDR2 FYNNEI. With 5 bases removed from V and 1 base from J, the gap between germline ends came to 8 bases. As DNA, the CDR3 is TGTGCCAGCAGTTCGGACCTCCAAGAGACCCAGTACTTC. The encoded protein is CASSSDLQETQYF.

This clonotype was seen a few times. As DNA, the CDR3 is TGTGCCAGCAGCCGCCCACAGGGGGCTTACGGAGAGACCCAGTACTTC. Translated, it gives CASSRPQGAYGETQYF. The chain uses TRBV12-3 or TRBV12-4 and TRBJ2-5; 9 bases fit TRBD1. Trimming at V came to 6 bases and at J to 4 bases, leaving 12 bases not matched to a gene. This CDR3 has 16 residues.

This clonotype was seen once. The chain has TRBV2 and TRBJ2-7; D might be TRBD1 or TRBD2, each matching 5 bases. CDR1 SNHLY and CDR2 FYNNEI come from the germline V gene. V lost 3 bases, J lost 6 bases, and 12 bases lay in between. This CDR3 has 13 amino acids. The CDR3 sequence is CASSDPGQVEQYF. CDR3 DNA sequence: TGTGCCAGCAGTGACCCGGGGCAGGTCGAGCAGTACTTC. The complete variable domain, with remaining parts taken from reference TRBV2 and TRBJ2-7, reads EPEVTQTPSHQVTQMGQEVILRCVPISNHLYFYWYRQILGQKVEFLVSFYNNEISEKSEIFDDQFSVERPDGSNFTLKIRSTKLEDSAMYFCASSDPGQVEQYFGPGTRLTVT.

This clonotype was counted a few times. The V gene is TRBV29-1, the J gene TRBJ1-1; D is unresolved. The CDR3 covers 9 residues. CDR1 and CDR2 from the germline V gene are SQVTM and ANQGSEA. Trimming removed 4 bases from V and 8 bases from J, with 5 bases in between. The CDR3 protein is CSVGEEAFF. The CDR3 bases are TGCAGCGTTGGTGAAGAAGCTTTCTTT.

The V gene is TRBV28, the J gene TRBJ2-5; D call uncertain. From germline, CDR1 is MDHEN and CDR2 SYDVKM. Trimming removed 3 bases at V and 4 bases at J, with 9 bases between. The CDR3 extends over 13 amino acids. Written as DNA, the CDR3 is TGTGCCAGCAGTTTGCGTAAGCCAGAGACCCAGTACTTC. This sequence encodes CASSLRKPETQYF.

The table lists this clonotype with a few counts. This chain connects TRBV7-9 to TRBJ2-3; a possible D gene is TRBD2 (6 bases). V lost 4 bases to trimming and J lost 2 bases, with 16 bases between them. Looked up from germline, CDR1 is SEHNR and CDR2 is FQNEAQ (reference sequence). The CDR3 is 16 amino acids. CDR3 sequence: CASSSRDFNPTDTQYF. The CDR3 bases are TGTGCCAGCAGCTCTAGGGACTTTAACCCCACAGATACGCAGTATTTT. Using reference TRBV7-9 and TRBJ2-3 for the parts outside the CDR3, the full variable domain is DTGVSQNPRHKITKRGQNVTFRCDPISEHNRLYWYRQTLGQGPEFLTYFQNEAQLEKSRLLSDRFSAERPKGSFSTLEIQRTEQGDSAMYLCASSSRDFNPTDTQYFGPGTRLTVL.

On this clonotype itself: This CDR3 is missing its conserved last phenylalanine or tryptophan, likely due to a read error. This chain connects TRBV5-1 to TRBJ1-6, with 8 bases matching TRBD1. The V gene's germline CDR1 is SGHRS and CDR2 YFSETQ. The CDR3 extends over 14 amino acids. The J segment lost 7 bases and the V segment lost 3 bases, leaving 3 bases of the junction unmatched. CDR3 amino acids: CASSWGQENSPLHL. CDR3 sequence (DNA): TGCGCCAGCAGCTGGGGACAGGAGAATTCACCCCTCCACCTT.

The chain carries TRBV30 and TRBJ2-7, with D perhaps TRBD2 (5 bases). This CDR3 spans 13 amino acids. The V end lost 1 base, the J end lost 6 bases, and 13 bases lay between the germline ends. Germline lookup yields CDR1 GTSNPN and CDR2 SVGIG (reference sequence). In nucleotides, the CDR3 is TGTGCCTGGAGTGGGCGGGCTTTAAGCGAGCAGTACTTC. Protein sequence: CAWSGRALSEQYF.

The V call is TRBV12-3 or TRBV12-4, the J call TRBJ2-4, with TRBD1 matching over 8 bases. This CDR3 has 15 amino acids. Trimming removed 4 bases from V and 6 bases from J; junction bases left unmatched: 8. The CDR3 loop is CASSSGQGMGNIQYF. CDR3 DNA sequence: TGTGCCAGCAGTTCCGGACAGGGAATGGGAAACATTCAGTACTTC.

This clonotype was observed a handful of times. DNA of the CDR3: TGTGCCAGCAGTCCCGGGATTAGGGCCAATGAGCAGTTCTTC. Translation gives CASSPGIRANEQFF. This chain uses TRBV12-3 or TRBV12-4 with TRBJ2-1, with TRBD2 as a possible D gene (5 bases). Trimming removed 5 bases at V and 6 bases at J, with 14 bases between. This CDR3 is built from 14 residues.

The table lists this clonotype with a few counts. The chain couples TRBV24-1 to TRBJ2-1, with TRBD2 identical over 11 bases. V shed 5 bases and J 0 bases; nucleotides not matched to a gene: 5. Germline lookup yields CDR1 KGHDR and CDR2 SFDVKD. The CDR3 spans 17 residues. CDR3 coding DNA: TGTGCCACCAGTGGACTAGCGGGAACGGGCTCCTACAATGAGCAGTTCTTC. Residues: CATSGLAGTGSYNEQFF.

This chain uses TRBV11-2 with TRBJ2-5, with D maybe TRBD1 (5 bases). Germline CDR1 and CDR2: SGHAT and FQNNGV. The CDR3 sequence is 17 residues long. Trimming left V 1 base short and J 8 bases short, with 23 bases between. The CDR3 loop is CASSLGHLGSDTVTQYF. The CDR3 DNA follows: TGTGCCAGCAGCTTAGGACACCTCGGTTCGGACACCGTAACCCAGTACTTC.

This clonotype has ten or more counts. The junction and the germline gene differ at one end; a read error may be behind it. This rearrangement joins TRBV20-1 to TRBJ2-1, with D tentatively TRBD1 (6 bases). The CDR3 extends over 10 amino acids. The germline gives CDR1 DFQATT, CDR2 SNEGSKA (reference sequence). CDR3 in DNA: TGCAGTGCTAGTGGGGAACAGGGTATCTTC. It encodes CSASGEQGIF.

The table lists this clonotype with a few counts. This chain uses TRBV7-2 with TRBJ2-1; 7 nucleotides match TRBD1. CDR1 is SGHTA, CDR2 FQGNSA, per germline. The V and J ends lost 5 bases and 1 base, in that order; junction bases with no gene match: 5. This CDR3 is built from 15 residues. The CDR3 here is CASSTTTGSYNEQFF. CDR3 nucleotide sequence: TGTGCCAGCAGCACGACGACAGGGTCCTACAATGAGCAGTTCTTC.

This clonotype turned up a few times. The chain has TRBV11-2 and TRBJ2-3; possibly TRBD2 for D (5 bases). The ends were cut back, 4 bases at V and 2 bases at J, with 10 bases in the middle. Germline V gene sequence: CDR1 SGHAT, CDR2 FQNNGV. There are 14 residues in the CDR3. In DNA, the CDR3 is TGTGCCAGCAGCTCGACTATTCCCACAGATACGCAGTATTTT. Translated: CASSSTIPTDTQYF.

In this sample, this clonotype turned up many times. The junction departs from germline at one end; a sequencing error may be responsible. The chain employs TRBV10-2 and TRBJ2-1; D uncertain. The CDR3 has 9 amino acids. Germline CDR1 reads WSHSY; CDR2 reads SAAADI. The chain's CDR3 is CASHNEQFF. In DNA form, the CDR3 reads TGCGCCTCCCACAATGAGCAGTTCTTC.